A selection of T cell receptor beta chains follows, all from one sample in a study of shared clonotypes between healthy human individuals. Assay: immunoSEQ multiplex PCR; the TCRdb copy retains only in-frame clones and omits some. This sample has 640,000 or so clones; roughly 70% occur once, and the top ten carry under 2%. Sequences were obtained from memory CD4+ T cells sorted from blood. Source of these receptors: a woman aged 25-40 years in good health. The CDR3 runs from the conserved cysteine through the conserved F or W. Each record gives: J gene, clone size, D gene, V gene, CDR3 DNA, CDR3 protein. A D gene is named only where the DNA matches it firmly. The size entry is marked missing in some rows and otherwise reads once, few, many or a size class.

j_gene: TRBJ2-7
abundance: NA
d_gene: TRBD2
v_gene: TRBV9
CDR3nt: TGTGCCAGCAGCGTGGGGACTAGCGATTCCTACGAGCAGTACTTC
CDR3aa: CASSVGTSDSYEQYF

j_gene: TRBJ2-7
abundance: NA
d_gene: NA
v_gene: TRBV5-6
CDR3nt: TGTGCCAGCAGATTATTGGGAGAGGAAGAGCAGTACTTC
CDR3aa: CASRLLGEEEQYF

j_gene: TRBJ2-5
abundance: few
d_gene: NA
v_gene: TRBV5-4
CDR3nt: TGTGCCAGCAGCTTGGATCAGGCCGGCTACCAAGAGACCCAGTACTTC
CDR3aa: CASSLDQAGYQETQYF

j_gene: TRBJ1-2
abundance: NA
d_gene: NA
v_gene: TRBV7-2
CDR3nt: TGTGCCAGCAGCTTTTCAACAGGTTCCGGCTACACCTTC
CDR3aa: CASSFSTGSGYTF

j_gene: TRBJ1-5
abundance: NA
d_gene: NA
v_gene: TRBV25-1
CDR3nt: TGTGCCAGCAGTGACAAGGACAGTTATAGCAATCAGCCCCAGCATTTT
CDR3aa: CASSDKDSYSNQPQHF

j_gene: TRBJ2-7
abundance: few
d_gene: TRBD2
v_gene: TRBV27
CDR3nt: TGTGCCAGCAGTTCCGTTAGTCTAGCGGGATCCTACGAGCAGTACTTC
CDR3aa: CASSSVSLAGSYEQYF

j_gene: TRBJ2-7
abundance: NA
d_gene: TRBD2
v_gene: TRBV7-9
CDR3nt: TGTGCCAGCAGCCAGGGACTAGCGGGTACCTACGAGCAGTACTTC
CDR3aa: CASSQGLAGTYEQYF

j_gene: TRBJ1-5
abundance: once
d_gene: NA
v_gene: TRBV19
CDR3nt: TGTGCCAGCGACGGCGGAGAACCCAATCAGCCCCAGCATTTT
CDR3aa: CASDGGEPNQPQHF

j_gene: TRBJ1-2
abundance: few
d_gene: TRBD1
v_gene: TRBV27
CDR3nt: TGTGCCAGCAGTAGGGACAGGGGGTATTTCCACTATGGCTACACCTTC
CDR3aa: CASSRDRGYFHYGYTF

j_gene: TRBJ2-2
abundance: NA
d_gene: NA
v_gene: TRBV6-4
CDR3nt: TGTGCCAGCACGCCGGTTGGTGGGACCGGGGAGCTGTTTTTT
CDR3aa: CASTPVGGTGELFF

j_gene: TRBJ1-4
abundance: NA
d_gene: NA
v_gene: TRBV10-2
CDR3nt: TGCGCCAGCAGTGGTAGGGAGTACAATGAAAAACTGTTTTTT
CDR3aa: CASSGREYNEKLFF

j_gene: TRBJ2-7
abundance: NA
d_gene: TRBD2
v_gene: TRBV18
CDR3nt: TGTGCCAGCTCACCACCGTTGGGACTAGCGGGACTCTACGAGCAGTACTTC
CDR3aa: CASSPPLGLAGLYEQYF

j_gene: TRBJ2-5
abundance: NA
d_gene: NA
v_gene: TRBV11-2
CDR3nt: TGTGCCAGCAGCTCCTCCAATTCGGACCAAGAGACCCAGTACTTC
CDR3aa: CASSSSNSDQETQYF

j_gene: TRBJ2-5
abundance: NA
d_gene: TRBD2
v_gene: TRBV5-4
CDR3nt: TGTGCCAGCGAGCGGGAGAGTGGAGAGACCCAGTACTTC
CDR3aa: CASERESGETQYF

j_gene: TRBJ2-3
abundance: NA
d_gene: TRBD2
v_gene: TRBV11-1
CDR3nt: TGTGCCAGTAAGCAGGGGGCCCGGACTAGCGGACTAGATACGCAGTATTTT
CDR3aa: CASKQGARTSGLDTQYF

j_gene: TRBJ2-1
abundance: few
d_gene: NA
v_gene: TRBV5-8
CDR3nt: TGTGCCAGCAGCTCGGGACTCCCGGGGGATGAGCAGTTCTTC
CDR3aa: CASSSGLPGDEQFF

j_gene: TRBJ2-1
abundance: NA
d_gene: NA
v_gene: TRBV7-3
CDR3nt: TGTGCCAGCAGCTTCTATGCGGAAGCTGAGCAGTTCTTC
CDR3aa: CASSFYAEAEQFF

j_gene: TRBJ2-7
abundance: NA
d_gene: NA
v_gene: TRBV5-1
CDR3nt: TGCGCCAGCAGCTTGGAAATGGGCTACCCACGCTACGAGCAGTACTTC
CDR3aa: CASSLEMGYPRYEQYF

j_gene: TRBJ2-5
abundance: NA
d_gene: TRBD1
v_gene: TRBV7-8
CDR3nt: TGTGCCAGCAGCTTAGCTCTAGGACAGGGACAAGAGACCCAGTACTTC
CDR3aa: CASSLALGQGQETQYF

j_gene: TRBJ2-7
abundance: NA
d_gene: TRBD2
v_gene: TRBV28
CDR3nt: TGTGCCAGCAGTCCCCGGGGGGGCTCGGGAGCGAATGAGCAGTACTTC
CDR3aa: CASSPRGGSGANEQYF